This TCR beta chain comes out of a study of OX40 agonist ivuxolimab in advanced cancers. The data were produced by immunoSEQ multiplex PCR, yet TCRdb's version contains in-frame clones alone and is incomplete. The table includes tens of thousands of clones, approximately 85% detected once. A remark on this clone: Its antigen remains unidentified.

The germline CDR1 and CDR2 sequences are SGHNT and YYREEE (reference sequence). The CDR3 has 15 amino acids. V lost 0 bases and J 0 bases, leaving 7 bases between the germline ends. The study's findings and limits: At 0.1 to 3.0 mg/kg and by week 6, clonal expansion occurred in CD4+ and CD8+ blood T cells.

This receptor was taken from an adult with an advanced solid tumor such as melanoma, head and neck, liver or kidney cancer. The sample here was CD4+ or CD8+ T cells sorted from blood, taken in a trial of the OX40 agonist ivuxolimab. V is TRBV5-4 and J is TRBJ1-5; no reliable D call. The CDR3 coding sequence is TGTGCCAGCAGCTTGGCTGGGGTTAGCAATCAGCCCCAGCATTTT. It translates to CASSLAGVSNQPQHF.